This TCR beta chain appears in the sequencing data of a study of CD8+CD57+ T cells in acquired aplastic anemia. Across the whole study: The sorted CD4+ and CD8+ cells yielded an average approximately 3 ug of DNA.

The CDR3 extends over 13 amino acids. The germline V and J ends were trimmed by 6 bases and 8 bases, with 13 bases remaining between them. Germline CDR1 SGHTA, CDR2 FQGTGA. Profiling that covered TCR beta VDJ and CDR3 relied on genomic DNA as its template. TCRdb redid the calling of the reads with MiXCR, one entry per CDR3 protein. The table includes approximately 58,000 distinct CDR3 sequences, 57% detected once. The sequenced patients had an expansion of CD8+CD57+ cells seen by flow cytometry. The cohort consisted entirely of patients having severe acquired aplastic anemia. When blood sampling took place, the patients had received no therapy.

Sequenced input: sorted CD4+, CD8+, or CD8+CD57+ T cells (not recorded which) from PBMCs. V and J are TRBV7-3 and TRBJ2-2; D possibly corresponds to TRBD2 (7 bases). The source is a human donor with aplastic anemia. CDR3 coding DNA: TGTGCCAGCAGTGGGGGGGGCCCGGGGGAGCTGTTTTTT. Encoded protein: CASSGGGPGELFF.